This T cell receptor (beta chain) is from a study of T cells after yellow fever vaccination (dated by TCRdb to the late 2010s). With respect to the entire study: The SMART-Seq v4 Ultra Low Input RNA kit was used to prepare libraries from fractions with low cell numbers. Two healthy male donors made up the cohort, one aged 18 to 30 years and the other aged 30 to 40 years. Blood was drawn at multiple timepoints before and after primary and secondary immunization, with bulk PBMC replicates and cell subsets isolated. To follow T-cell clones before and after both primary and booster YFV17D yellow fever vaccination, bulk TCR alpha and beta repertoires underwent longitudinal sequencing.

V sheds 4 bases and J sheds 0 bases, leaving 19 bases between their ends. The CDR3 sequence holds 18 residues, the cysteine and phenylalanine included. Of the read, only the CDR3 DNA is kept; its 54 bases are in frame from base 1. Sequences SGHVS (CDR1) and FNYEAQ (CDR2) are obtained from the germline V gene. The treatment or condition tag for this specimen amounts to: live attenuated yellow fever vaccine strain. At each blood-draw timepoint, two biological replicates of bulk PBMCs were collected. PBMCs were isolated from peripheral blood using a standard Ficoll-Paque protocol. RNA was extracted with TriZol from bulk PBMCs, CD4 and CD8 fractions, and dextramer-positive and dextramer-negative fractions. TCR cDNA was synthesized by 5'RACE template switching, which introduced a universal primer site and unique molecular identifiers. Priming of cDNA synthesis was performed from both the TCR alpha and TCR beta constant segments. Library amplification used two PCR steps, and the second PCR step added sample barcodes and sequencing adapters. Sequencing of the libraries was done on either Illumina HiSeq 2500 (2x100 bp) or NovaSeq (2x150 bp). Regarding the original processing steps: MIGEC was used to demultiplex reads and collapse the reads into UMI consensus sequences, and MiXCR was used for V(D)J alignment. Vaccine-responding clonotypes were identified with edgeR using replicate PBMC samples, with FDR below 0.01 and a log2 fold change above 5 up to day 15 being required. Each bulk clonotype received a CD4 or CD8 identity based on whether the sequenced CD4 or CD8 repertoire contained that clonotype at higher abundance. TCRdb itself trimmed the public reads at Q25 with fastp, ran MiXCR and retained productive beta chains. Every entry covers one CDR3 protein and lists the most common genes and DNA from its rows. The V and J calls reflect TCRdb's pipeline rather than the authors' work. This sample is represented by about 350,000 distinct CDR3 sequences; about 8.3% of them were singletons. Roughly a sixth of the sample goes to the ten largest clones.

As to this clonotype: Its binding antigen is unknown. No per-base quality is available; no much larger clone lies one base away.

Findings and caveats that apply to the study as a whole: Most clones expanded after primary vaccination (about 95% of CD4 and over 80% of CD8) were re-detected after the booster, suggesting that broad memory maintenance occurred. Compared with the primary T-cell response, the secondary T-cell response was weaker but faster, peaking on day 5 rather than day 15. Only two donors were included in the study, so the extent to which the findings can be generalized is limited. A small fraction of clonotypes showed up in both the CD4 and CD8 compartments, probably as a result of convergent recombination. Computational filtering was required because FACS-sorted repertoires could contain abundant contaminating clonotypes from the bulk population.

This specimen consisted of PBMCs, obtained 45 days after the first yellow fever vaccination. This TCR came from a man between 18 and 35 years old who received the YFV17D yellow fever vaccine. The V gene is TRBV7-6 and the J gene is TRBJ2-1; the D gene is not confidently resolved. This receptor has the CDR3 CASSSRIHKTSSYNEQFF. DNA sequence: TGTGCCAGCAGCTCAAGGATTCATAAGACGAGCTCCTACAATGAGCAGTTCTTC. When the CDR3 is completed using the reference TRBV7-6 and TRBJ2-1 genes on either side, the full variable domain is GAGVSQSPRYKVTKRGQDVALRCDPISGHVSLYWYRQALGQGPEFLTYFNYEAQQDKSGLPNDRFSAERPEGSISTLTIQRTEQRDSAMYRCASSSRIHKTSSYNEQFFGPGTRLTVL.